What follows are 26 T cell receptor beta chains derived from one specimen sequenced in a study of CD8 T cells in Susac syndrome. Random hexamers were used to reverse transcribe about 0.45 to 1 ug of RNA. TCRdb independently ran MiXCR on the immunoSEQ multiplex PCR reads; one entry per CDR3 protein. The data show hundreds of thousands of distinct CDR3 sequences, approximately 85% seen once. Sequenced material: CD8+ T cells from PBMCs. The receptors shown here come from a human donor with multiple sclerosis.

The chain carries TRBV6-4 and TRBJ2-3; D is ambiguous. Germline-derived CDR1 and CDR2 are MRHNA and SNTAGT. Deletions cut 6 bases from V and 0 bases from J, with 13 bases between. The CDR3 loop spans 15 amino acids. CDR3 amino acids: CASSPQRCSTDTQYF. As DNA, the CDR3 is TGTGCCAGCAGCCCACAGAGATGCAGCACAGATACGCAGTATTTT.

J is TRBJ1-2 and V is TRBV4-1; TRBD1 agrees at 10 bases. The CDR3 has 18 residues. Looked up from germline, CDR1 is MGHRA and CDR2 is YSYEKL. J was trimmed by 2 bases and V by 4 bases; bases with no gene match: 13. In DNA, the CDR3 is TGCGCCAGCAGCCGATTTGGGGACAGGGGTTATAAAAACTATGGCTACACCTTC. Protein: CASSRFGDRGYKNYGYTF.

The chain has TRBV15 and TRBJ2-7; the match to TRBD2 covers 7 bases. The J segment lost 7 bases and the V segment lost 0 bases, leaving 9 bases of the junction unmatched. Germline V CDR1 and CDR2: LNHNV, YYDKDF (reference sequence). There are 15 residues in the CDR3. CDR3 in DNA: TGTGCCACCAGCAGAGACGCCGGGGGGATGCGAGAGCAGTACTTC. It specifies CATSRDAGGMREQYF. The entire variable domain, with the rest obtained from reference TRBV15 and TRBJ2-7, is as follows: DAMVIQNPRYQVTQFGKPVTLSCSQTLNHNVMYWYQQKSSQAPKLLFHYYDKDFNNEADTPDNFQSRRPNTSFCFLDIRSPGLGDTAMYLCATSRDAGGMREQYFGPGTRLTVT.

This clonotype was picked up a small number of times. J is TRBJ2-5 and V is TRBV4-3, with TRBD1 matching over 11 bases. Germline V CDR1 and CDR2: LGHNA, YSLEER. This CDR3 region has 15 residues. Trimming took 4 bases from V and 5 from J; bases not matched to a gene: 6. The DNA of the CDR3 is TGCGCCAGCAGCCTCGGACAGGGGGCTGGGGAGACCCAGTACTTC. The encoded protein is CASSLGQGAGETQYF.

This chain links TRBV20-1 with TRBJ2-7; D gene ambiguous. V lost 0 bases and J lost 0, with 9 bases in between. Germline CDR1 DFQATT, CDR2 SNEGSKA (reference sequence). This CDR3 comprises 14 residues. CDR3 nucleotides: TGCAGTGCTAGAGATCCGGGTAGCTCCTACGAGCAGTACTTC. Residues: CSARDPGSSYEQYF.

This clonotype was observed a handful of times. V usage is TRBV30 and J usage is TRBJ1-1; no clear D. Germline V gene data show CDR1 as GTSNPN and CDR2 as SVGIG (reference sequence). CDR3 length equals 11 residues. Trimming left V 5 bases short and J 1 base short, with 5 bases between. CDR3 region: CAWGQNTEAFF. As DNA, the CDR3 is TGTGCCTGGGGCCAGAACACTGAAGCTTTCTTT.

The CDR3 spells CASSLPPWGANYGYTF. The CDR3 bases are TGTGCCAGCAGCCTTCCTCCGTGGGGGGCTAACTATGGCTACACCTTC. This rearrangement joins TRBV4-2 to TRBJ1-2; D perhaps matches TRBD1 (5 bases). The CDR3 length is 16 residues. Germline assignment: CDR1 LGHNA and CDR2 YNFKEQ. V was pared by 4 bases and J by 0 bases, with 15 bases between.

J is TRBJ2-3 and V is TRBV15; TRBD2 might be the D (7 bases). Looked up from germline, CDR1 is LNHNV and CDR2 is YYDKDF (reference sequence). The ends were cut back, 3 bases at V and 3 bases at J, with 13 bases in the middle. The CDR3 extends over 15 amino acids. The DNA for the CDR3 is TGTGCCACCAGCAGGAGGGGGGAGGGGACAGATACGCAGTATTTT. Protein sequence: CATSRRGEGTDTQYF.

The rearrangement joins TRBV6-5 to TRBJ2-1, with 7 bases aligning to TRBD1. CDR1 MNHEY and CDR2 SVGAGI come from the germline V gene. V lost 6 bases and J lost 3; bases outside the gene matches: 5. The CDR3 is made up of 14 amino acids. This CDR3 is CASSSGTVYNEQFF. The CDR3 DNA reads as TGTGCCAGCAGCTCCGGGACAGTCTACAATGAGCAGTTCTTC.

J is TRBJ2-3 and V is TRBV29-1; D perhaps matches TRBD2 (5 bases). Trimming removed 6 bases from V and 4 bases from J, with 8 bases in between. The CDR3 has 11 residues. The germline CDR1 and CDR2 sequences are SQVTM and ANQGSEA. The CDR3 nucleotides are TGCAGCGTGAGGGCCCCAGATACGCAGTATTTT. It translates to CSVRAPDTQYF.

The chain recombines TRBV20-1 with TRBJ1-2, with D possibly TRBD1 on 5 matching bases. The germline V gene encodes CDR1 DFQATT and CDR2 SNEGSKA (reference sequence). This CDR3 is 16 amino acids long. Between the trimmed V and J ends, which lost 3 bases and 0 bases, there was a span of 17 bases. The CDR3 reads CSASGTEFLANYGYTF. The CDR3 nucleotides read TGCAGTGCTAGCGGGACGGAGTTCCTAGCTAACTATGGCTACACCTTC.

The chain has TRBV28 and TRBJ1-2; possible D gene TRBD1, 6 bases. V was pared by 10 bases and J by 5 bases, with 23 bases between. Germline CDR1 MDHEN, CDR2 SYDVKM. This CDR3 contains 15 residues. The CDR3 sequence: CATTLFKTGHYGYTF. The DNA of the CDR3 is TGTGCCACCACATTATTTAAGACAGGCCATTATGGCTACACCTTC.

This CDR3 reads CASSQGTGVVNEQFF. DNA of the CDR3: TGTGCCAGCAGCCAAGGGACAGGGGTTGTCAATGAGCAGTTCTTC. This chain joins TRBV3-1 and TRBJ2-1, with 9 bases fitting TRBD1. CDR1 is LGHDT and CDR2 is YNNKEL in the germline V gene (reference sequence). CDR3 length: 15 residues. Trimming removed 1 base from V and 6 bases from J; junction bases left unmatched: 4.

The chain links TRBV12-5 to TRBJ2-2; D call uncertain. Trimming took off 1 base at V and 4 bases at J, with 4 bases between the two ends. Germline-derived CDR1 and CDR2 are LGHNT and FRNRAP. The CDR3 loop spans 13 amino acids. The CDR3 reads CASGLGPTGELFF. In nucleotides, the CDR3 is TGTGCTAGTGGTTTGGGTCCCACCGGGGAGCTGTTTTTT.

The chain recombines TRBV29-1 with TRBJ1-4, with D possibly matching TRBD1 (6 bases). The CDR3 runs to 15 residues. Trimming stripped 0 bases from V and 5 bases from J, with 13 bases between. From germline, CDR1 is SQVTM and CDR2 ANQGSEA. CDR3 amino acids: CSVEDRGHLNEKLFF. The CDR3 region has the DNA TGCAGCGTTGAAGATAGGGGACACCTCAATGAAAAACTGTTTTTT. Using reference TRBV29-1 and TRBJ1-4 for the parts outside the CDR3, the full variable domain is SAVISQKPSRDICQRGTSLTIQCQVDSQVTMMFWYRQQPGQSLTLIATANQGSEATYESGFVIDKFPISRPNLTFSTLTVSNMSPEDSSIYLCSVEDRGHLNEKLFFGSGTQLSVL.

The CDR3 protein is CASKGTGWDQPQHF. CDR3 sequence (DNA): TGTGCCAGCAAGGGGACAGGGTGGGATCAGCCCCAGCATTTT. J is TRBJ1-5 and V is TRBV6-1, with 9 bases that match TRBD1. V was pared by 7 bases and J by 5 bases, with 6 bases of the junction left unmatched. The CDR3 is 14 amino acids. CDR1 and CDR2 (germline): MNHNS, SASEGT.

The rearrangement uses TRBV13 and TRBJ2-7; 10 positions match TRBD2. This CDR3 spans 15 amino acids. Germline V gives CDR1 PRHDT, CDR2 FYEKMQ (reference sequence). The ends lost 5 bases at V and 4 bases at J; junction bases unmatched: 8. CDR3 sequence (DNA): TGTGCCAGCAGCGTAAGCTCTAGCGGGAGTTACGAGCAGTACTTC. Translation: CASSVSSSGSYEQYF.

This chain uses TRBV9 with TRBJ2-4; perhaps TRBD1 as D (6 bases). CDR1 and CDR2 (germline): SGDLS, YYNGEE. The V gene lost 0 bases and the J gene lost 6 bases, with 13 bases spanning the gap. The CDR3 is 15 amino acids. The CDR3 protein is CASSVGWGPGNIQYF. Written as DNA, the CDR3 is TGTGCCAGCAGCGTAGGTTGGGGGCCGGGAAACATTCAGTACTTC.

The chain uses TRBV29-1 and TRBJ2-1, with 12 bases lining up with TRBD2. CDR1 is SQVTM and CDR2 is ANQGSEA in the germline V gene. The CDR3 has 17 amino acids. V dropped 5 bases and J dropped 6; count of bases not matched to a gene: 14. CDR3 in DNA: TGCAGCGTTTGGCCTCTTAAACCGACTAGCGGGGGCAATGAGCAGTTCTTC. Translated: CSVWPLKPTSGGNEQFF.

The chain recombines TRBV11-2 with TRBJ2-6; D tentatively reads TRBD1 or TRBD2 (5 bases each). The CDR3 runs 16 residues. CDR1 is SGHAT, CDR2 FQNNGV, per germline. Trimming left V 5 bases short and J 1 base short, with 12 bases between. CDR3 residues: CASSPDWGSGANVLTF. The CDR3 nucleotides read TGTGCCAGCAGCCCAGACTGGGGGTCTGGGGCCAACGTCCTGACTTTC.

The chain couples TRBV7-9 to TRBJ2-3, with 11 nucleotides matching TRBD2. Trimming took 6 bases from V and 6 from J; bases not matched to a gene: 5. Germline CDR1 is SEHNR and CDR2 is FQNEAQ (reference sequence). CDR3 length equals 14 residues. The DNA for the CDR3 is TGTGCCAGCAGGACTAGCGGGATCTCTGATACGCAGTATTTT. It encodes CASRTSGISDTQYF.

The chain joins TRBV6-2 or TRBV6-3 to TRBJ2-7; the match to TRBD1 covers 8 bases. The V gene end was trimmed by 2 bases and the J gene end by 6 bases; junction bases not matched to a gene: 3. Germline V gives CDR1 MNHEY, CDR2 SVGEGT. This CDR3 has 13 amino acids. CDR3: CASSYGQGSEQYF. In DNA form, the CDR3 reads TGTGCCAGCAGTTACGGACAGGGCAGCGAGCAGTACTTC.

In this sample, this clonotype turned up a few times. An end of the junction does not agree with germline; a read error may underlie this. V usage is TRBV11-2 and J usage is TRBJ2-7; 8 nucleotides align to TRBD1. Germline lookup yields CDR1 SGHAT and CDR2 FQNNGV. The CDR3 is made up of 13 amino acids. CDR3 loop: CASSLDPGQALPF. CDR3 nucleotide sequence: TGTGCCAGCAGCTTAGACCCGGGACAGGCTCTGCCCTTC.

In nucleotides, the CDR3 is TGCGCCAGCAGCCCAACGGCCCTGAACACTGAAGCTTTCTTT. Its translation: CASSPTALNTEAFF. The J gene is TRBJ1-1, the V gene TRBV4-3; no reliable D call. Trimming cost V 4 bases and J 0 bases, with 9 bases left between them. Germline CDR1 LGHNA, CDR2 YSLEER. This CDR3 spans 14 amino acids.

The CDR3 DNA follows: TGTGCCAGCAGCAACCCCCCCTACGAGCAGTACTTC. Translated: CASSNPPYEQYF. J is TRBJ2-7 and V is TRBV6-2 or TRBV6-3; D is ambiguous. Per germline, CDR1 MNHEY and CDR2 SVGEGT. V lost 6 bases and J 2 bases, leaving 8 bases between the germline ends. CDR3 length: 12 residues.

The V gene is TRBV15, the J gene TRBJ2-3, with a weak D call TRBD1 (7 bases). V gave up 8 bases and J gave up 3 bases, with 15 bases separating them. Germline loops: CDR1 LNHNV, CDR2 YYDKDF (reference sequence). This CDR3 has 14 residues. CDR3 nucleotide sequence: TGTGCCACCTCAGGGGGGAGCTGGACAGATACGCAGTATTTT. Residues: CATSGGSWTDTQYF.